This T cell receptor beta chain is drawn from a study of blood T cell repertoires in COVID-19. Study as a whole: Both acute and convalescent COVID-19 samples were obtained from the United States, Italy and Spain. T cells, B-cell-depleted T cells, or PBMCs provided the cDNA or gDNA that served as material.

The ends were cut back, 6 bases at V and 2 bases at J, with 11 bases in the middle. Germline V CDR1 and CDR2: MDHEN, SYDVKM. The CDR3 has 13 residues. In the authors' methods: From reference gene primer amplification, estimates of nucleated cell counts were derived. This table comes from immunoSEQ multiplex PCR, and its TCRdb copy is limited to in-frame clones, with some not included. V and J calls and clone size are given by that table; D and trimming were obtained from the DNA. The sample shows about 39,000 clones, roughly 85% of them seen only once. The TCR comes from a human donor in a cohort sampled during active COVID-19. The sample consisted of peripheral blood. The chain is built from TRBV28 and TRBJ2-7; D is uncertain. The CDR3 DNA reads as TGTGCCAGCAGCCAAGCCTCAACCTACGAGCAGTACTTC. Translated: CASSQASTYEQYF. Variable domain in full (rest from reference TRBV28 and TRBJ2-7): DVKVTQSSRYLVKRTGEKVFLECVQDMDHENMFWYRQDPGLGLRLIYFSYDVKMKEKGDIPEGYSVSREKKERFSLILESASTNQTSMYLCASSQASTYEQYFGPGTRLTVT.